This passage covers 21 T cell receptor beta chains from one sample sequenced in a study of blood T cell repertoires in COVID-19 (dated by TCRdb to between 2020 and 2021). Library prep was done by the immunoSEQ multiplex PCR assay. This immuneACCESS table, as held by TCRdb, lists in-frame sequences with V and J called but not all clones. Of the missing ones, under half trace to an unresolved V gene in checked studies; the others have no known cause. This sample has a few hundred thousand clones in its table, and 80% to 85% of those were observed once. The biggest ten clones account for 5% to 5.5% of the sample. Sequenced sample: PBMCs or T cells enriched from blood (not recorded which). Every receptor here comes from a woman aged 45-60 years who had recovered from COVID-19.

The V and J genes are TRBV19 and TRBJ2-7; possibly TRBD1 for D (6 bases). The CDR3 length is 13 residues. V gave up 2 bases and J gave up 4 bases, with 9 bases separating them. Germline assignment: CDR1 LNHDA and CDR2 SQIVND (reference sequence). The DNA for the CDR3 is TGTGCCAGTAGTATAAGGACAGAATACGAGCAGTACTTC. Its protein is CASSIRTEYEQYF. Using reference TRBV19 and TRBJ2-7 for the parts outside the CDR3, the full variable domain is DGGITQSPKYLFRKEGQNVTLSCEQNLNHDAMYWYRQDPGQGLRLIYYSQIVNDFQKGDIAEGYSVSREKKESFPLTVTSAQKNPTAFYLCASSIRTEYEQYFGPGTRLTVT.

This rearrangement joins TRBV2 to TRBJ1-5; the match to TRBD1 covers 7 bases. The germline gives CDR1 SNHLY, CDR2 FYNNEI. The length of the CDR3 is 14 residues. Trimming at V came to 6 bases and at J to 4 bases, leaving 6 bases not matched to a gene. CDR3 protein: CASSKTGPNQPQHF. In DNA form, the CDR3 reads TGTGCCAGCAGCAAGACAGGGCCTAATCAGCCCCAGCATTTT.

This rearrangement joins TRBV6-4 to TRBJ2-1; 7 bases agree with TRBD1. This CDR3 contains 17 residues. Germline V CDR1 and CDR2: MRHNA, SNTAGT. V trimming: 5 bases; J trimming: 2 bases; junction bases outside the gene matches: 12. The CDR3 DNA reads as TGTGCCAGCAGTCAATCGCAGACAGGGCGGACCTACAATGAGCAGTTCTTC. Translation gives CASSQSQTGRTYNEQFF.

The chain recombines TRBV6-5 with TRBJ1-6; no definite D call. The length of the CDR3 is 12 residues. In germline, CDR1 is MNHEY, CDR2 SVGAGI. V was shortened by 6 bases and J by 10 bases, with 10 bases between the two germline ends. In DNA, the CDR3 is TGTGCCAGCAGGGGCGCGGGGTCACCCCTCCACTTT. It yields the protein CASRGAGSPLHF.

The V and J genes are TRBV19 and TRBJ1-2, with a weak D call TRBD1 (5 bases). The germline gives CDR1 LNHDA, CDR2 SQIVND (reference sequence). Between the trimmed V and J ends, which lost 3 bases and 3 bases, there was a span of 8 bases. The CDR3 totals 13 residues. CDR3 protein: CASSIKTDYGYTF. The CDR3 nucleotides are TGTGCCAGTAGTATTAAGACAGACTATGGCTACACCTTC.

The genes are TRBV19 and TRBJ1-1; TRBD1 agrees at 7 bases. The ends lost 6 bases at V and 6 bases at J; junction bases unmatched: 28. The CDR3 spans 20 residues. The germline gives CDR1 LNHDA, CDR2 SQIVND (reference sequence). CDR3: CASSIFHVGQRALRYAEAFF. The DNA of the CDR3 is TGTGCCAGTAGCATATTCCATGTGGGACAGCGCGCGCTTCGGTACGCTGAAGCTTTCTTT. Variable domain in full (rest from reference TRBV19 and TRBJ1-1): DGGITQSPKYLFRKEGQNVTLSCEQNLNHDAMYWYRQDPGQGLRLIYYSQIVNDFQKGDIAEGYSVSREKKESFPLTVTSAQKNPTAFYLCASSIFHVGQRALRYAEAFFGQGTRLTVV.

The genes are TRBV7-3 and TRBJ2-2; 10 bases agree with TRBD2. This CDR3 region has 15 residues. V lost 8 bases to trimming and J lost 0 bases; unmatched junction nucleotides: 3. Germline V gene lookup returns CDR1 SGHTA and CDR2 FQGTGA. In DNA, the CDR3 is TGTGCCAGCTCTAGCGGGGGAACGAACACCGGGGAGCTGTTTTTT. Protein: CASSSGGTNTGELFF.

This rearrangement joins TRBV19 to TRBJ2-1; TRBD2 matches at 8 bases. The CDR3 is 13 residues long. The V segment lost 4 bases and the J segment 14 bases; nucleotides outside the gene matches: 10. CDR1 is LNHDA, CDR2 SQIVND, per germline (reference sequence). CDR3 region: CASSNLPGGDEFF. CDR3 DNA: TGTGCCAGTAGTAACCTTCCCGGGGGGGATGAGTTCTTC.

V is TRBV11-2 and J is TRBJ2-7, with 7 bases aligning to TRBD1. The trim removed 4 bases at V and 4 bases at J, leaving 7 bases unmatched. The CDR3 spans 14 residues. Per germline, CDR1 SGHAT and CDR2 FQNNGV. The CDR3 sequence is CASSSNRGGYEQYF. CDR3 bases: TGTGCCAGCAGCTCGAACAGGGGCGGGTACGAGCAGTACTTC.

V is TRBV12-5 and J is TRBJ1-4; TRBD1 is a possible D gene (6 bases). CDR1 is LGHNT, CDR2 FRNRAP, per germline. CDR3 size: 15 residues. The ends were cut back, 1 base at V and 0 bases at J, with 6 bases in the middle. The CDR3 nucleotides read TGTGCTAGTGGTTTGGGGACAGCAACTAATGAAAAACTGTTTTTT. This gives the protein CASGLGTATNEKLFF.

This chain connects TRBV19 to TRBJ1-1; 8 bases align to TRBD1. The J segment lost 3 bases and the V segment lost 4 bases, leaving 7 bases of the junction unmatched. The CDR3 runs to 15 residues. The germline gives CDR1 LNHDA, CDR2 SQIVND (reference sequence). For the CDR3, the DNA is TGTGCCAGTAGTAGGACAGGGCGGGATGACACTGAAGCTTTCTTT. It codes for CASSRTGRDDTEAFF.

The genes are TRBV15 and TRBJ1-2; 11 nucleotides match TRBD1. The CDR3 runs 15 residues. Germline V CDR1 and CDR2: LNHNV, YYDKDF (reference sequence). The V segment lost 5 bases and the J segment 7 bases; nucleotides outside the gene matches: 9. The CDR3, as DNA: TGTGCCACCAGCCGTCCTGGGACAGGGGGGTCTGGCTACACCTTC. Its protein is CATSRPGTGGSGYTF.

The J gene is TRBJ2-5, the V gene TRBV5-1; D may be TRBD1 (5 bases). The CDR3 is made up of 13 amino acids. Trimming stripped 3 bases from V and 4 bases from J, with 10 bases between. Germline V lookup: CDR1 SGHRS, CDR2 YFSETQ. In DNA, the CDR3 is TGCGCCAGCAGCTACCCAGGGTTAGAGACCCAGTACTTC. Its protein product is CASSYPGLETQYF.

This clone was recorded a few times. The CDR3 loop is CASSLTGVRGYTF. The CDR3 region has the DNA TGTGCCAGCAGCTTAACCGGGGTACGGGGCTACACCTTC. V gene TRBV11-2 combines with J gene TRBJ1-2; D is uncertain. There are 13 residues in the CDR3. Germline CDR1 SGHAT, CDR2 FQNNGV. The ends were cut back, 2 bases at V and 8 bases at J, with 12 bases in the middle.

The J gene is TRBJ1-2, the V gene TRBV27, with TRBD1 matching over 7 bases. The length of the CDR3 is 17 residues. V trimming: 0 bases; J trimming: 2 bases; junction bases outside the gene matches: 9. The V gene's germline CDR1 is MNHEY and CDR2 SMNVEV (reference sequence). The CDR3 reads CASSLSPGAGGNYGYTF. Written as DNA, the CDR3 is TGTGCCAGCAGTTTATCGCCTGGGGCAGGGGGAAACTATGGCTACACCTTC.

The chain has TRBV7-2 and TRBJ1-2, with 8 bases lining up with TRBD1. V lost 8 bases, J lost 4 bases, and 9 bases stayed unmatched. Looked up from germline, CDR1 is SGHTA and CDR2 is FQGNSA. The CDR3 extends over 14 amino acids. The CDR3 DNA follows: TGTGCCAGCTCCCTTCAGGGGGCAGGCTATGGCTACACCTTC. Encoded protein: CASSLQGAGYGYTF.

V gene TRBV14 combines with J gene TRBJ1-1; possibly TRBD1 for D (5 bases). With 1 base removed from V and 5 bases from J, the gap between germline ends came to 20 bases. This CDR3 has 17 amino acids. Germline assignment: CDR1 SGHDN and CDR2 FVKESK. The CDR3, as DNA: TGTGCCAGCAGCCAAGGGACGGATGGGGCCCGAGAAACTGAAGCTTTCTTT. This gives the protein CASSQGTDGARETEAFF.

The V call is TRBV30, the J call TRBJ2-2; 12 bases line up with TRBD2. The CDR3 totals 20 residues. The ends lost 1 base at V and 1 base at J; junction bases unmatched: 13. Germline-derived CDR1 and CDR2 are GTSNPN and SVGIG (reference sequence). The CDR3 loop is CAWSGIGSSGRAKNTGELFF. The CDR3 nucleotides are TGTGCCTGGAGTGGAATTGGGTCTAGCGGGAGGGCCAAGAACACCGGGGAGCTGTTTTTT.

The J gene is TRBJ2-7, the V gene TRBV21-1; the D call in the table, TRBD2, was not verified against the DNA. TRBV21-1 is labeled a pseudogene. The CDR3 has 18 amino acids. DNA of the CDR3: TGTGCCAGCAGCACCTCCGGGACTAGCGGGGGTTCTTCCTACGAGCAGTACTTC. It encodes CASSTSGTSGGSSYEQYF.

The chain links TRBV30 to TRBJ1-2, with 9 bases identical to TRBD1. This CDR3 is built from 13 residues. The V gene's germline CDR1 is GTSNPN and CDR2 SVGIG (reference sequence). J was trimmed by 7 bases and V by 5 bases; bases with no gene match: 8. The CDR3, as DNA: TGTGCCTGGGCGGGGACAGGGAAGTCTGGCTACACCTTC. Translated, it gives CAWAGTGKSGYTF.

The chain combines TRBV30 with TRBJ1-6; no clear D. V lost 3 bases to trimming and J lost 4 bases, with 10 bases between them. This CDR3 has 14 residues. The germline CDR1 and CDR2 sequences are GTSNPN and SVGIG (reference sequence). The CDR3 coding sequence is TGTGCCTGGAGCGGCAGCGGGTATAATTCACCCCTCCACTTT. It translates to CAWSGSGYNSPLHF.